This TCR beta chain was observed in a study of blood T cell repertoires in COVID-19. The wider study: Researchers got acute and convalescent COVID-19 samples from the United States, Italy and Spain. Sample material is recorded as cDNA or gDNA derived from T cells, B-cell-depleted T cells, or PBMCs.

This clone was found once. As processed by the authors: Reference gene primer amplification in the assay estimated nucleated cell counts. Clones were read by immunoSEQ multiplex PCR, and TCRdb kept only the in-frame ones, dropping some. D and trimming come from the DNA, and the V and J calls and clone size come from that table. The data show 50,000 to 65,000 clones, roughly 79% seen once. Sequencing was performed on peripheral blood. The receptor was isolated from a woman aged 55-69 years with acute or convalescent COVID-19.

The CDR3 bases are TGTGCCAGCAGAGGACTAGCGGGAGTAGGCGAGCAGTACTTC. It translates to CASRGLAGVGEQYF. The chain uses TRBV6-5 and TRBJ2-7; 13 bases agree with TRBD2. J lost 6 bases, V lost 6 bases, and 5 bases had no gene match. CDR3 length equals 14 residues. The germline gives CDR1 MNHEY, CDR2 SVGAGI.